Below, 10 T cell receptor beta chains from the same sample are listed, as sequenced in a study of T cells after yellow fever vaccination. TCRdb recomputed calls from the 5' RACE reads with MiXCR, one row per CDR3 protein. The sample contains more than 75,000 distinct CDR3 sequences, more than 7.5% of which appear only once. Sequenced material: CD8+ T cells not binding an NS4B(214-222) dextramer, sorted from PBMCs, taken roughly 14 days after the first yellow fever vaccination. The receptors originated from a man in his late teens or twenties who received the YFV17D yellow fever vaccine.

The V gene is TRBV20-1, the J gene TRBJ2-3; 7 bases match TRBD1. V shed 3 bases and J 7 bases; nucleotides not matched to a gene: 13. The CDR3 sequence is 15 residues long. CDR1 is DFQATT and CDR2 is SNEGSKA in the germline V gene (reference sequence). Here the CDR3 DNA reads TGCAGTGCTAGTTCCCCTCGACAGGGCCTGTATACGCAGTATTTT. Residues: CSASSPRQGLYTQYF.

The V gene is TRBV4-1, the J gene TRBJ1-6; 7 bases agree with TRBD1. The V and J ends lost 4 bases and 6 bases, in that order; junction bases with no gene match: 12. The germline V gene encodes CDR1 MGHRA and CDR2 YSYEKL. The CDR3 runs to 17 residues. CDR3 nucleotide sequence: TGCGCCAGCAGCCTCCTAGAGGGGGGACAGCGTAATTCACCCCTCCACTTT. Its translation: CASSLLEGGQRNSPLHF.

This clonotype was seen ten or more times. The chain is built from TRBV4-3 and TRBJ2-1; 9 bases are a match to TRBD2. The CDR3 covers 15 residues. Germline CDR1 is LGHNA and CDR2 is YSLEER. Germline trimming cut 6 bases from V and 0 bases from J; bases unmatched to any gene: 3. CDR3 loop: CASRRLADSYNEQFF. As DNA, the CDR3 is TGCGCCAGCAGACGACTAGCGGACTCCTACAATGAGCAGTTCTTC.

This clonotype was observed many times. The chain employs TRBV12-3 or TRBV12-4 and TRBJ2-1; 8 bases are shared with TRBD2. V lost 6 bases, J lost 5 bases, and 6 bases stayed unmatched. The CDR3 has 14 residues. CDR3 DNA: TGTGCCAGCAGAAACGGGGGGGGGAACAATGAGCAGTTCTTC. Translation gives CASRNGGGNNEQFF.

This clonotype was recorded at least ten times. The chain couples TRBV5-1 to TRBJ2-5; 10 nucleotides agree with TRBD2. CDR1 and CDR2 from the germline V gene are SGHRS and YFSETQ. The trim removed 4 bases at V and 5 bases at J, leaving 5 bases unmatched. This CDR3 region has 14 residues. The CDR3 here is CASSLAGAWETQYF. In DNA, the CDR3 is TGCGCCAGCAGCCTAGCGGGGGCGTGGGAGACCCAGTACTTC.

The CDR3 reads CASRGQTGELFF. CDR3 coding DNA: TGCGCCAGCAGGGGGCAAACCGGGGAGCTGTTTTTT. V gene TRBV4-3 combines with J gene TRBJ2-2; D may be TRBD1 (5 bases). Germline V gene sequence: CDR1 LGHNA, CDR2 YSLEER. The CDR3 is 12 residues long. V was pared by 6 bases and J by 5 bases, with 7 bases between.

This chain links TRBV9 with TRBJ1-2, with D maybe TRBD1 (5 bases). The germline V gene has CDR1 SGDLS and CDR2 YYNGEE. This CDR3 region has 16 residues. Trimming shortened V by 0 bases and J by 2 bases, and 14 bases separated the two germline ends. In DNA form, the CDR3 reads TGTGCCAGCAGCGTAGTAGACCGACAGCCCAACTATGGCTACACCTTC. The encoded protein is CASSVVDRQPNYGYTF.

V and J are TRBV5-6 and TRBJ2-4; perhaps TRBD2 as D (5 bases). This CDR3 is 13 amino acids long. V dropped 0 bases and J dropped 8 bases, with 9 bases sitting between them. Germline V lookup: CDR1 SGHDT, CDR2 YYEEEE. The CDR3, as DNA: TGTGCCAGCAGCTTGGGAGGGTCGTACATTCAGTACTTC. This codes for CASSLGGSYIQYF. The entire variable domain, with the rest obtained from reference TRBV5-6 and TRBJ2-4, is as follows: DAGVTQSPTHLIKTRGQQVTLRCSPKSGHDTVSWYQQALGQGPQFIFQYYEEEERQRGNFPDRFSGHQFPNYSSELNVNALLLGDSALYLCASSLGGSYIQYFGAGTRLSVL.

The J gene is TRBJ1-5, the V gene TRBV4-3; D is perhaps TRBD1 (6 bases). The CDR3 has 15 residues. Germline CDR1 is LGHNA and CDR2 is YSLEER. V lost 4 bases, J lost 0 bases, and 10 bases lay in between. CDR3 coding DNA: TGCGCCAGCAGCCTGGGACAAAATAGCAATCAGCCCCAGCATTTT. Its protein product is CASSLGQNSNQPQHF.

This clonotype was recorded a few times. This chain links TRBV6-2 or TRBV6-3 with TRBJ2-2; no firm D call. Trimming removed 5 bases from V and 7 bases from J, with 14 bases in between. The CDR3 covers 14 residues. Per the germline V gene, CDR1 is MNHEY and CDR2 is SVGEGT. The CDR3 sequence: CASSESATHGELFF. As DNA, the CDR3 is TGTGCCAGCAGTGAGTCGGCAACCCACGGGGAGCTGTTTTTT.